Many counts were recorded for the clone carrying this TCR beta chain. The antigen is unknown. Germline V lookup: CDR1 SGHKS, CDR2 YYEKEE (reference sequence). Trimming cost V 4 bases and J 1 base; bases outside gene matches: 3. The CDR3 length is 14 residues. This entry belongs to a study of human T cells and chemical hapten exposure. General study findings and limits: Alopecia was present in the donors, so their immune response may differ from healthy people's.

Time point given: pre-sensitization, week 0. Treatment here: therapeutic diphenylcyclopropenone sensitization with weekly scalp DPC. In the original workflow: Across samples, TCR counts had a median of roughly 100,000 and ranged from roughly 20,000 to 690,600. One entry per CDR3 protein results from TCRdb running MiXCR on the RACE reads. It is TCRdb's table, rather than the study itself, that gives the V and J calls and clone size. The sample comprises 89,000 or so distinct CDR3 sequences, roughly 8.5% of which are singletons, and around 2.6% rests with the top ten. The source was whole blood, collected in connection with sensitization to the hapten diphenylcyclopropenone (DPC). This chain joins TRBV5-5 and TRBJ2-3; 7 nucleotides align to TRBD2. This TCR was sampled from a man aged 35 to 55 with alopecia areata. Some clones in this sample may be carry-over from other donors' samples. The CDR3 spells CASSASGGTDTQYF. As DNA, the CDR3 is TGTGCCAGCAGCGCGAGCGGGGGCACAGATACGCAGTATTTT.